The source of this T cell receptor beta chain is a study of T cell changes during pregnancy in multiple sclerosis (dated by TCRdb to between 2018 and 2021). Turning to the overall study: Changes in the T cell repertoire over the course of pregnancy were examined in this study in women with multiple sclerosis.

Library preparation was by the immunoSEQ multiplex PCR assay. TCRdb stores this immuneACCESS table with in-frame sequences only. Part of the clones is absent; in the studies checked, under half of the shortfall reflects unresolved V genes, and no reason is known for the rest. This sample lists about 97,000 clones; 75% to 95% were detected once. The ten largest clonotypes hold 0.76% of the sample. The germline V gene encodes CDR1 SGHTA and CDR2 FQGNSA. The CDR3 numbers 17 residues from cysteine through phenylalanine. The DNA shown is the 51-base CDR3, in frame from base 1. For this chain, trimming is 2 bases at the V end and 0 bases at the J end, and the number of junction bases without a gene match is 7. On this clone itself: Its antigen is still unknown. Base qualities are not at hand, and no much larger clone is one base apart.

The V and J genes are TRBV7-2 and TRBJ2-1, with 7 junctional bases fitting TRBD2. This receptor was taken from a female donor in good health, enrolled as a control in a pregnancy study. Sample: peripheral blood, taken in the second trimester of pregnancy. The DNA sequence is TGTGCCAGCAGCTTATCCCCAGCGGGAATCTCCTACAATGAGCAGTTCTTC. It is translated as CASSLSPAGISYNEQFF.